This passage covers 26 T cell receptor beta chains from one sample sequenced in a study of T cells after yellow fever vaccination. MiXCR, run by TCRdb on the 5' RACE reads, gives a single entry per CDR3 protein. Of 340,000 or so distinct CDR3 sequences listed, under 15% were seen once; the top ten hold 2.5% to 4%. The source was CD4+ T cells sorted from PBMCs, collected 15 days after the yellow fever booster vaccination. Every receptor here comes from a man aged 18-30 years who received the YFV17D yellow fever vaccine.

The V and J genes are TRBV7-9 and TRBJ2-7; 10 nucleotides agree with TRBD2. Germline trimming cut 2 bases from V and 3 bases from J; bases unmatched to any gene: 13. Germline V lookup: CDR1 SEHNR, CDR2 FQNEAQ (reference sequence). The CDR3 consists of 18 residues. The CDR3 DNA follows: TGTGCCAGCAGCTTACCCCTTGGGCTAGCGGGGGACAACTACGAGCAGTACTTC. Its translation is CASSLPLGLAGDNYEQYF.

The V gene is TRBV27, the J gene TRBJ2-1, with TRBD1 matching 7 bases. The V and J ends lost 6 bases and 0 bases, in that order; junction bases with no gene match: 11. Germline V gene lookup returns CDR1 MNHEY and CDR2 SMNVEV (reference sequence). There are 17 residues in the CDR3. CDR3 in DNA: TGTGCCAGCAGGCCCACCCTAGGGACAGTCTCCTACAATGAGCAGTTCTTC. It codes for CASRPTLGTVSYNEQFF.

This clonotype turned up a few times. The J gene is TRBJ1-5, the V gene TRBV6-1; D remains ambiguous. There are 14 residues in the CDR3. The V and J ends lost 2 bases and 11 bases respectively, with 16 bases between them. The germline gives CDR1 MNHNS, CDR2 SASEGT. The DNA of the CDR3 is TGTGCCAGCAGTGAAAAATCCCTGGGCATATCCCAGCATTTT. Its protein is CASSEKSLGISQHF.

This clonotype has just a few counts. The rearrangement uses TRBV9 and TRBJ2-5, with 7 nucleotides matching TRBD2. The germline V gene encodes CDR1 SGDLS and CDR2 YYNGEE. Trimming cost V 4 bases and J 0 bases; bases outside gene matches: 3. The CDR3 covers 14 residues. CDR3 DNA sequence: TGTGCCAGCAGCAAAGGGACTAACCAAGAGACCCAGTACTTC. Protein: CASSKGTNQETQYF. The entire variable domain, with the rest obtained from reference TRBV9 and TRBJ2-5, is as follows: DSGVTQTPKHLITATGQRVTLRCSPRSGDLSVYWYQQSLDQGLQFLIQYYNGEERAKGNILERFSAQQFPDLHSELNLSSLELGDSALYFCASSKGTNQETQYFGPGTRLLVL.

This clonotype was counted at least ten times. CDR3 region: CASSGETGWETQYF. In DNA, the CDR3 is TGTGCCAGCAGCGGTGAGACAGGTTGGGAGACCCAGTACTTC. This chain links TRBV11-2 with TRBJ2-5, with D maybe TRBD1 (6 bases). Trimming pared 5 bases from V and 5 bases from J, leaving 15 bases between. The germline gives CDR1 SGHAT, CDR2 FQNNGV. The CDR3 runs to 14 residues.

The chain combines TRBV21-1 with TRBJ2-6; TRBD1, the table's D call, lacks a check against the DNA. TRBV21-1 is classified as a pseudogene. The CDR3 runs to 16 residues. CDR3 sequence reads: CASSRDTAEGANVLTF. DNA for the CDR3: TGTGCCAGCAGCAGGGACACGGCTGAAGGGGCCAACGTCCTGACTTTC.

The chain recombines TRBV9 with TRBJ1-2; the D is unclear. This CDR3 contains 13 residues. Looked up from germline, CDR1 is SGDLS and CDR2 is YYNGEE. The V end lost 0 bases, the J end lost 7 bases, and 10 bases lay between the germline ends. CDR3 protein: CASSVGAAGGYTF. The CDR3 DNA reads as TGTGCCAGCAGCGTAGGGGCAGCGGGTGGCTACACCTTC.

The sample holds a few counts of this clonotype. This chain links TRBV24-1 with TRBJ1-5; no reliable D call. V was clipped by 6 bases and J by 4 bases, with 18 bases between them. Looked up from germline, CDR1 is KGHDR and CDR2 is SFDVKD. This CDR3 is 16 amino acids long. CDR3: CATSRVEYGYNQPQHF. CDR3 DNA sequence: TGTGCCACCAGTAGGGTAGAGTATGGTTATAATCAGCCCCAGCATTTT.

The chain employs TRBV5-5 and TRBJ2-2; D is possibly TRBD1 or TRBD2 (5 bases each). This CDR3 contains 15 residues. CDR1 is SGHKS and CDR2 is YYEKEE in the germline V gene (reference sequence). The V gene lost 0 bases and the J gene lost 3 bases, with 9 bases spanning the gap. The CDR3 sequence is CASSLGGTYTGELFF. CDR3 DNA sequence: TGTGCCAGCAGCTTGGGGGGGACCTACACCGGGGAGCTGTTTTTT.

The V gene is TRBV20-1, the J gene TRBJ2-3; D call uncertain. CDR1 is DFQATT and CDR2 is SNEGSKA in the germline V gene (reference sequence). This CDR3 has 17 residues. The V and J ends lost 3 bases and 0 bases respectively, with 19 bases between them. CDR3 nucleotide sequence: TGCAGTGCTAGTACGGTTTTCAATCATCGAAGCACAGATACGCAGTATTTT. Protein product: CSASTVFNHRSTDTQYF.

There are many counts of this clonotype. This rearrangement joins TRBV6-2 or TRBV6-3 to TRBJ1-5; D gene unclear. Trimming removed 0 bases at V and 4 bases at J, with 7 bases between. The germline CDR1 and CDR2 sequences are MNHEY and SVGEGT. CDR3 size: 14 residues. CDR3 sequence (DNA): TGTGCCAGCAGTTACTCGATTCTGAATCAGCCCCAGCATTTT. Translation: CASSYSILNQPQHF.

This clonotype was seen only a few times. This sequence joins TRBV5-1 and TRBJ2-7; 11 nucleotides line up with TRBD1. CDR1 SGHRS and CDR2 YFSETQ come from the germline V gene. The CDR3 is 18 residues long. V was clipped by 1 base and J by 5 bases; unmatched bases: 14. CDR3 sequence reads: CASSLTGTGGGRIHEQYF. The CDR3 bases are TGCGCCAGCAGCTTGACGGGGACAGGGGGTGGAAGGATCCACGAGCAGTACTTC.

The V call is TRBV7-2, the J call TRBJ2-7; no reliable D call. V gave up 3 bases and J gave up 4 bases, with 16 bases separating them. This CDR3 has 15 amino acids. Germline V CDR1 and CDR2: SGHTA, FQGNSA. In DNA form, the CDR3 reads TGTGCCAGCAGCTTCGGGCCCGGTGGTTCTTACGAGCAGTACTTC. This encodes CASSFGPGGSYEQYF.

This clonotype was counted a few times. The chain combines TRBV5-4 with TRBJ2-3; D assignment may be TRBD1 or TRBD2 (5 bases each). This CDR3 has 16 amino acids. Trimming removed 3 bases at V and 0 bases at J, with 14 bases between. From germline, CDR1 is SGHNT and CDR2 YYREEE (reference sequence). This CDR3 reads CASSWGPPGSTDTQYF. The DNA of the CDR3 is TGTGCCAGCAGCTGGGGACCCCCAGGAAGCACAGATACGCAGTATTTT.

This clonotype was counted between two and nine times. The chain uses TRBV20-1 and TRBJ1-1; D not certain. Germline CDR1 and CDR2: DFQATT and SNEGSKA (reference sequence). Trimming cost V 6 bases and J 0 bases, with 29 bases left between them. CDR3 length: 19 amino acids. Here the CDR3 reads CSANPVFRIRPLLNTEAFF. The CDR3 nucleotides read TGCAGTGCCAATCCCGTTTTCAGGATCAGGCCCCTTCTGAACACTGAAGCTTTCTTT.

The chain employs TRBV7-8 and TRBJ2-5; 8 bases fit TRBD2. V gave up 3 bases and J gave up 4 bases; unmatched junction bases: 16. The CDR3 is made up of 18 amino acids. Germline-derived CDR1 and CDR2 are SGHVS and FQNEAQ. CDR3 nucleotide sequence: TGTGCCAGCAGCTTTCGATGGCGGGGGGCTACTAGCGCAGAGACCCAGTACTTC. This encodes CASSFRWRGATSAETQYF. Filled out from reference TRBV7-8 and TRBJ2-5, the complete variable domain reads GAGVSQSPRYKVAKRGQDVALRCDPISGHVSLFWYQQALGQGPEFLTYFQNEAQLDKSGLPSDRFFAERPEGSVSTLKIQRTQQEDSAVYLCASSFRWRGATSAETQYFGPGTRLLVL.

This clonotype turned up a few times. The V and J genes are TRBV6-4 and TRBJ2-3, with TRBD2 identical over 8 bases. V was pared by 6 bases and J by 0 bases, with 5 bases of the junction left unmatched. Germline CDR1 reads MRHNA; CDR2 reads SNTAGT. The CDR3 has 15 residues. In nucleotides, the CDR3 is TGTGCCAGCAGCCTAGCGGGCCTGAGCACAGATACGCAGTATTTT. It is translated as CASSLAGLSTDTQYF.

In its sample, this clonotype was seen many times. The rearrangement links TRBV5-1 to TRBJ2-7, with 7 bases aligning to TRBD1. The germline CDR1 and CDR2 sequences are SGHRS and YFSETQ. After removal of 1 base from V and 3 bases from J, the junction contained 7 bases not matched to a gene. The CDR3 extends over 15 amino acids. The CDR3 is CASSLKPGGLYEQYV. The CDR3, as DNA: TGCGCCAGCAGCTTGAAGCCAGGGGGTCTCTACGAGCAGTACGTC.

The CDR3 reads CASSYYTGNGELFF. The CDR3 coding sequence is TGTGCCAGCAGTTATTATACAGGGAACGGGGAGCTGTTTTTT. The gene calls are TRBV6-2 or TRBV6-3 and TRBJ2-2, with D perhaps matching TRBD1 (6 bases). The CDR3 consists of 14 residues. CDR1 is MNHEY, CDR2 SVGEGT, per germline. V was clipped by 3 bases and J by 7 bases, with 12 bases between them.

V gene TRBV7-8 combines with J gene TRBJ2-2; D remains unclear. V was cut by 6 bases and J by 2 bases, with 19 bases left in between. This CDR3 is 17 amino acids long. Germline values: CDR1 SGHVS, CDR2 FQNEAQ. The CDR3 loop reads CASRLLYSPLNTGELFF. CDR3 nucleotide sequence: TGTGCCAGCAGACTTCTATACAGTCCCCTTAACACCGGGGAGCTGTTTTTT.

This sequence joins TRBV19 and TRBJ1-6; no clear D gene. Germline V gives CDR1 LNHDA, CDR2 SQIVND (reference sequence). CDR3 size: 13 residues. The germline V and J ends were trimmed by 9 bases and 8 bases, with 14 bases remaining between them. The CDR3 spells CASHWRQDSPLHF. The CDR3 DNA is TGTGCCAGCCACTGGAGGCAGGATTCACCCCTCCACTTT. Full variable domain (missing parts from reference TRBV19 and TRBJ1-6): DGGITQSPKYLFRKEGQNVTLSCEQNLNHDAMYWYRQDPGQGLRLIYYSQIVNDFQKGDIAEGYSVSREKKESFPLTVTSAQKNPTAFYLCASHWRQDSPLHFGNGTRLTVT.

This clonotype was counted only a few times. The J gene is TRBJ1-1, the V gene TRBV20-1; D possibly corresponds to TRBD1 (6 bases). CDR1 and CDR2 (germline): DFQATT, SNEGSKA (reference sequence). V was pared by 5 bases and J by 4 bases, with 20 bases between. This CDR3 spans 15 amino acids. The CDR3 is CSAPPAAQGATEAFF. CDR3 nucleotide sequence: TGCAGTGCTCCCCCGGCGGCACAGGGTGCCACTGAAGCTTTCTTT.

This sequence joins TRBV7-9 and TRBJ1-5, with TRBD1 matching over 9 bases. Germline V lookup: CDR1 SEHNR, CDR2 FQNEAQ (reference sequence). The CDR3 has 16 residues. Unmatched junction bases numbered 6, after V lost 1 base and J lost 5 bases. The CDR3: CASSLGWDREDQPQHF. CDR3 sequence (DNA): TGTGCCAGCAGCTTAGGGTGGGACAGGGAGGATCAGCCCCAGCATTTT.

A few counts support this clonotype. The chain employs TRBV24-1 and TRBJ2-3, with TRBD1 matching over 9 bases. CDR1 is KGHDR and CDR2 is SFDVKD in the germline V gene. After removal of 9 bases from V and 0 bases from J, the junction contained 0 bases not matched to a gene. The CDR3 is made up of 13 amino acids. The CDR3 DNA is TGTGCCACCGGGACAGGGAGCACAGATACGCAGTATTTT. Its protein product is CATGTGSTDTQYF.

This chain connects TRBV7-9 to TRBJ1-4, with no clear D. Trimming removed 6 bases from V and 7 bases from J, with 15 bases in between. This CDR3 is built from 14 residues. The V gene's germline CDR1 is SEHNR and CDR2 FQNEAQ (reference sequence). CDR3 protein: CASRSSGRGEKLFF. CDR3 DNA: TGTGCCAGCAGGTCCAGCGGGCGCGGTGAAAAACTGTTTTTT.

This clonotype was detected only a few times. The rearrangement joins TRBV3-1 to TRBJ2-2; TRBD1 aligns across 8 bases. CDR3 length equals 15 residues. V gave up 7 bases and J gave up 4 bases; unmatched junction bases: 8. Germline V gene data show CDR1 as LGHDT and CDR2 as YNNKEL (reference sequence). In DNA, the CDR3 is TGTGCCAGCAACTCTTGGACAGGGAGCACCGGGGAGCTGTTTTTT. Translation gives CASNSWTGSTGELFF.